Each of the 20 T cell receptor beta chains below was sequenced from the same sample in a study of CD8 T cells in ankylosing spondylitis. TCRdb fed the 5' RACE reads into MiXCR, producing one record per CDR3 protein. The profile covers about 35,000 distinct CDR3 sequences, with less than 4% appearing a single time and under 3.5% taken by the ten largest. The specimen was blood, either unsorted or a sorted T cell fraction (not recorded which). These TCRs come from a male donor with ankylosing spondylitis or in good health (not recorded which).

This clonotype has a count of ten or more. V usage is TRBV9 and J usage is TRBJ2-3, with a weak D call TRBD2 (7 bases). CDR3 length: 17 amino acids. From germline, CDR1 is SGDLS and CDR2 YYNGEE. V dropped 0 bases and J dropped 3 bases, with 17 bases sitting between them. The CDR3 nucleotides are TGTGCCAGCAGCGTAGGAAGGGGGGGTGTGGCGACAGATACGCAGTATTTT. Translating gives CASSVGRGGVATDTQYF.

As to this clonotype: With a much larger clone just one base away, this may be a read error. V gene TRBV9 combines with J gene TRBJ1-1, with a possible D match to TRBD1 (5 bases). Germline V gives CDR1 SGDLS, CDR2 YYNGEE. This CDR3 is 12 amino acids long. V gave up 0 bases and J gave up 10 bases, with 10 bases separating them. The CDR3 loop reads CASSVEGTVAFF. The CDR3 nucleotides read TGTGCCAGCAGCGTAGAAGGGACCGTAGCTTTCTTT. Together with reference TRBV9 and TRBJ1-1, the CDR3 gives the full variable domain: DSGVTQTPKHLITATGQRVTLRCSPRSGDLSVYWYQQSLDQGLQFLIQYYNGEERAKGNILERFSAQQFPDLHSELNLSSLELGDSALYFCASSVEGTVAFFGQGTRLTVV.

The gene calls are TRBV9 and TRBJ1-6, with TRBD1 identical over 8 bases. The CDR3 is 15 residues long. The trim removed 4 bases at V and 5 bases at J, leaving 5 bases unmatched. CDR1 SGDLS and CDR2 YYNGEE come from the germline V gene. CDR3 nucleotide sequence: TGTGCCAGCAGCTTTCAGGGGGCGAATAATTCACCCCTCCACTTT. Protein: CASSFQGANNSPLHF.

This clonotype was counted ten times or more. The chain combines TRBV9 with TRBJ2-2, with TRBD1 matching over 7 bases. The CDR3 spans 15 residues. Germline assignment: CDR1 SGDLS and CDR2 YYNGEE. V lost 3 bases, J lost 4 bases, and 6 bases stayed unmatched. CDR3 DNA sequence: TGTGCCAGCAGCGCAGGGGACAGATCCACCGGGGAGCTGTTTTTT. It encodes CASSAGDRSTGELFF.

This clonotype has ten or more counts. The CDR3 is CASSVVDRSGYTF. The DNA for the CDR3 is TGTGCCAGCAGCGTAGTCGACAGGTCTGGCTACACCTTC. This chain uses TRBV9 with TRBJ1-2; D perhaps matches TRBD1 (6 bases). Germline CDR1 SGDLS, CDR2 YYNGEE. Trimming took off 0 bases at V and 7 bases at J, with 10 bases between the two ends. The CDR3 has 13 amino acids.

Many counts were recorded for this clonotype. This chain joins TRBV9 and TRBJ2-3; 7 bases match TRBD2. Trimming at V came to 4 bases and at J to 9 bases, leaving 11 bases not matched to a gene. The germline V gene has CDR1 SGDLS and CDR2 YYNGEE. The length of the CDR3 is 14 residues. The DNA of the CDR3 is TGTGCCAGCAGCTCGGGACCGGCGGGAGAGACGCAGTATTTT. Its translation is CASSSGPAGETQYF.

This clonotype was detected many times. The chain employs TRBV9 and TRBJ2-2; TRBD2 agrees at 9 bases. Trimming cost V 0 bases and J 2 bases; bases outside gene matches: 2. Germline V gene lookup returns CDR1 SGDLS and CDR2 YYNGEE. This CDR3 is built from 16 residues. Here the CDR3 reads CASSVVAGVNTGELFF. The CDR3 DNA follows: TGTGCCAGCAGCGTAGTAGCGGGAGTCAACACCGGGGAGCTGTTTTTT.

Many counts were recorded for this clonotype. In nucleotides, the CDR3 is TGTGCCAGCAGCGTAGATGAAGGCCGCACAGATACGCAGTATTTT. This sequence encodes CASSVDEGRTDTQYF. The chain has TRBV9 and TRBJ2-3, with no clear D. Germline assignment: CDR1 SGDLS and CDR2 YYNGEE. Trimming pared 0 bases from V and 1 base from J, leaving 9 bases between. The CDR3 has 15 residues.

This clonotype appeared many times. DNA for the CDR3: TGTGCCAGCAGCGTAGCTGGAGTAGGAAAGTACCAAGAGACCCAGTACTTC. Amino acid sequence: CASSVAGVGKYQETQYF. The V call is TRBV9, the J call TRBJ2-5; no clear D gene. The CDR3 runs 17 residues. Germline-derived CDR1 and CDR2 are SGDLS and YYNGEE. The V end lost 0 bases, the J end lost 0 bases, and 15 bases lay between the germline ends.

This clonotype is categorized as medium-sized. The chain is built from TRBV9 and TRBJ1-1, with 8 bases that match TRBD1. After removal of 0 bases from V and 8 bases from J, the junction contained 3 bases not matched to a gene. Germline V gene data show CDR1 as SGDLS and CDR2 as YYNGEE. The length of the CDR3 is 13 residues. The CDR3 DNA is TGTGCCAGCAGCGTAGTCGGGACAGGCGAAGCTTTCTTT. Translation gives CASSVVGTGEAFF.

The table lists this clonotype with many counts. This chain connects TRBV9 to TRBJ1-1; 9 nucleotides match TRBD1. Germline lookup yields CDR1 SGDLS and CDR2 YYNGEE. The CDR3 totals 15 residues. The V gene end was trimmed by 0 bases and the J gene end by 1 base; junction bases not matched to a gene: 1. CDR3 amino acids: CASSVAGQGNTEAFF. The CDR3 coding sequence is TGTGCCAGCAGCGTAGCGGGACAGGGGAACACTGAAGCTTTCTTT. The full variable domain, with the rest looked up from reference TRBV9 and TRBJ1-1, is DSGVTQTPKHLITATGQRVTLRCSPRSGDLSVYWYQQSLDQGLQFLIQYYNGEERAKGNILERFSAQQFPDLHSELNLSSLELGDSALYFCASSVAGQGNTEAFFGQGTRLTVV.

The table lists this clonotype with many counts. The chain combines TRBV9 with TRBJ2-2; TRBD2 agrees at 9 bases. The junction had 5 bases not matched to a gene; V was cut back by 0 bases and J by 8 bases. CDR3 length: 15 amino acids. The germline CDR1 and CDR2 sequences are SGDLS and YYNGEE. The CDR3 protein is CASSVAGGRAGELFF. The CDR3 DNA is TGTGCCAGCAGCGTAGCTGGCGGGAGGGCAGGGGAGCTGTTTTTT.

This clonotype was detected ten times or more. The rearrangement links TRBV9 to TRBJ2-2; 8 nucleotides match TRBD1. Germline V gene sequence: CDR1 SGDLS, CDR2 YYNGEE. The CDR3 spans 16 residues. Trimming at V came to 4 bases and at J to 0 bases, leaving 5 bases not matched to a gene. CDR3 sequence (DNA): TGTGCCAGCAGCTACGGACAGGGTACGAACACCGGGGAGCTGTTTTTT. This sequence encodes CASSYGQGTNTGELFF.

This clonotype was detected ten times or more. V is TRBV9 and J is TRBJ2-1; 8 bases align to TRBD1. The CDR3 totals 17 residues. CDR1 and CDR2 from the germline V gene are SGDLS and YYNGEE. V lost 0 bases and J lost 8; bases outside the gene matches: 13. This chain's CDR3 is CASSVGDRGYSGDEQFF. For the CDR3, the DNA is TGTGCCAGCAGCGTAGGAGACAGGGGTTACAGTGGCGATGAGCAGTTCTTC.

This clonotype has a count of ten or more. The chain combines TRBV9 with TRBJ2-1, with D possibly matching TRBD1 (5 bases). The CDR3 runs 16 residues. CDR1 SGDLS and CDR2 YYNGEE come from the germline V gene. Trimming left V 3 bases short and J 1 base short, with 14 bases between. CDR3 sequence reads: CASSAEEQVSYNEQFF. The CDR3 DNA reads TGTGCCAGCAGCGCCGAGGAACAGGTTTCCTACAATGAGCAGTTCTTC.

This clonotype was counted many times. This chain joins TRBV9 and TRBJ1-1; 8 bases agree with TRBD1. CDR3 length: 18 amino acids. The V gene end was trimmed by 0 bases and the J gene end by 0 bases; junction bases not matched to a gene: 10. Germline loops: CDR1 SGDLS, CDR2 YYNGEE. The CDR3 nucleotides read TGTGCCAGCAGCGTAGAGCCGGGCGGGACAGGCTTGAACACTGAAGCTTTCTTT. Translating it yields CASSVEPGGTGLNTEAFF.

The table lists this clonotype with many counts. V gene TRBV9 combines with J gene TRBJ1-4; 8 bases map to TRBD1. The CDR3 is made up of 15 amino acids. J was trimmed by 8 bases and V by 0 bases; bases with no gene match: 6. From germline, CDR1 is SGDLS and CDR2 YYNGEE. CDR3 protein: CASSVGGQADEKLFF. The CDR3 DNA reads TGTGCCAGCAGCGTAGGGGGACAGGCGGACGAAAAACTGTTTTTT.

This clonotype ranks as medium-sized. The rearrangement links TRBV9 to TRBJ2-2; 11 positions match TRBD2. V shed 0 bases, J shed 5 bases, and the junction held 3 bases outside the gene matches. The germline CDR1 and CDR2 sequences are SGDLS and YYNGEE. The CDR3 covers 16 residues. The CDR3 region is CASSVGLAGGTGELFF. The CDR3 coding sequence is TGTGCCAGCAGCGTAGGCCTAGCGGGGGGTACCGGGGAGCTGTTTTTT.

This clonotype has a count of ten or more. J is TRBJ2-1 and V is TRBV9; a possible D gene is TRBD1 (6 bases). CDR3 size: 14 residues. The germline V gene has CDR1 SGDLS and CDR2 YYNGEE. V was pared by 8 bases and J by 3 bases, with 15 bases between. The CDR3 here is CASSQGRSYNEQFF. The DNA for the CDR3 is TGTGCCAGTTCCCAGGGGCGAAGCTACAATGAGCAGTTCTTC.

This clonotype was counted at least ten times. The chain employs TRBV9 and TRBJ2-5, with 7 bases that match TRBD2. Germline CDR1 SGDLS, CDR2 YYNGEE. The CDR3 covers 15 residues. The trim removed 2 bases at V and 3 bases at J, leaving 7 bases unmatched. The CDR3 nucleotides are TGTGCCAGCAGCGTCGGGACTATACAAGAAGAGACCCAGTACTTC. Translating it yields CASSVGTIQEETQYF.